This TCR beta chain was obtained from a study of T cells after yellow fever vaccination. Study-wide points: The CD4 compartment and the CD8 compartment contained a small share of clonotypes in common. Clones that expanded after primary vaccination mostly reappeared after the booster (96% CD4, approximately 87% CD8).

Germline values: CDR1 DFQATT, CDR2 SNEGSKA (reference sequence). Trimming removed 2 bases from V and 4 bases from J, with 26 bases in between. This CDR3 contains 18 residues. At least ten counts were recorded for this clonotype. Its specificity is not known. As TCR cDNA was made by 5'RACE template switching, a universal primer site and UMIs were added. MiXCR was run by TCRdb on the 5' RACE reads, yielding one entry per CDR3 protein. Here the sample spans roughly 120,000 distinct CDR3 sequences, 7.4% being singletons. The material sequenced was CD4+ T cells sorted from PBMCs, taken 9 to 11 days after the first yellow fever vaccination. V and J are TRBV20-1 and TRBJ1-2; TRBD1 is a possible D gene (5 bases). This receptor was obtained from a man between 18 and 29 years old who received the YFV17D yellow fever vaccine. The CDR3 loop reads CSARPHRIIPSRGYGYTF. In nucleotides, the CDR3 is TGCAGTGCTAGACCCCATCGTATAATTCCTTCAAGGGGCTATGGCTACACCTTC.